This T cell receptor beta chain was sequenced during a study of cytomegalovirus exposure and HLA in healthy donors. Study background: Of 300 to 500 genotyped donors, roughly 80% grouped in the Caucasian-associated ancestry cluster. Whole-study results and caveats: For most TCR beta V segments, an earlier analysis put the productive rate at about 87% or about 30% of the time.

The germline CDR1 and CDR2 sequences are SEHNR and FQNEAQ (reference sequence). The CDR3 covers 13 residues. V dropped 0 bases and J dropped 5 bases, with 5 bases sitting between them. PCR used 60 Vbeta primers and 13 Jbeta primers. Profiled with immunoSEQ multiplex PCR; TCRdb holds only in-frame clones, not every one. The table includes some 150,000 clones, roughly two thirds detected once. In the case of this clone: What it binds is not known.

The origin of this receptor is a woman aged 25-40 years in good health and CMV-seronegative. The sequencing input was PBMCs. This chain joins TRBV7-9 and TRBJ1-5; D ambiguous. In DNA, the CDR3 is TGTGCCAGCAGCTTAGCGGAGTATCAGCCCCAGCATTTT. Its protein product is CASSLAEYQPQHF.